This TCR beta chain was sequenced in a study of Ad26.COV2.S vaccination and SARS-CoV-2 variants. Measured with immunoSEQ multiplex PCR; TCRdb has only the in-frame clones, and not every one. The table records hundreds of thousands of clones, around 90% of them present only once. Trimming took 4 bases from V and 5 from J, leaving 18 bases between them. The CDR3 is 15 residues long. CDR1 is SGHTA and CDR2 is FQGNSA in the germline V gene. Specified treatment: roughly 18 received Ad26.COV2.S at low or high dose, single or two shots; about 5 received placebo; per-sample allocation not given. Following the first vaccine or placebo injection, samples were taken on day 63.

This TCR was sampled from a person between 18 and 65 years old who received the Ad26.COV2.S COVID-19 vaccine or a placebo. This chain connects TRBV7-2 to TRBJ2-7, with a tentative D call TRBD2 (6 bases). Source: peripheral blood, taken in a trial of Ad26.COV2.S vaccine versus placebo. Here the CDR3 DNA reads TGTGCCAGCAGCTCTGCGGGGTCGTCAAGGAACGAGCAGTACTTC. This codes for CASSSAGSSRNEQYF.